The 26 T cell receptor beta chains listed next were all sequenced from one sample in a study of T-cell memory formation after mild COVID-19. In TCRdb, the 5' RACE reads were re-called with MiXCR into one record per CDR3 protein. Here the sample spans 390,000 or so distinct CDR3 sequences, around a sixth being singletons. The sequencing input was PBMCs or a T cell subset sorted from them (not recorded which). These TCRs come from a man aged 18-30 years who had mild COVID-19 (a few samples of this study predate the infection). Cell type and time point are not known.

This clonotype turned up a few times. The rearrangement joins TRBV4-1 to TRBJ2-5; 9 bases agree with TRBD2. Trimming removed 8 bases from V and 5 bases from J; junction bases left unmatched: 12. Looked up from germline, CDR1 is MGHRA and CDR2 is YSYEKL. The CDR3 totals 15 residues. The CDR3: CASSRLADRRETQYF. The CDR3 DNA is TGCGCCAGCTCCCGACTAGCGGATCGAAGGGAGACCCAGTACTTC.

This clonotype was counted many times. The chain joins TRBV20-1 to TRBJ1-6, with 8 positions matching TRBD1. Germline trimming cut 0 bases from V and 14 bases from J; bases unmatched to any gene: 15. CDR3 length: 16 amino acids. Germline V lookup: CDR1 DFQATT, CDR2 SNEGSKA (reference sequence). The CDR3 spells CSARDRLKDRVKALHF. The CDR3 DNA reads TGCAGTGCTAGAGATAGACTGAAGGACAGGGTGAAGGCCCTCCACTTT.

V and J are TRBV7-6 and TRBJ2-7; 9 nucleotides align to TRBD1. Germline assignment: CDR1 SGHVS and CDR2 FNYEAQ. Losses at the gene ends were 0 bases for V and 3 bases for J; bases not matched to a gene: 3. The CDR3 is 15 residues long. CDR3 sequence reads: CASSLAATGGYEQYV. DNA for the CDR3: TGTGCCAGCAGCTTAGCGGCGACAGGGGGCTACGAGCAGTACGTC.

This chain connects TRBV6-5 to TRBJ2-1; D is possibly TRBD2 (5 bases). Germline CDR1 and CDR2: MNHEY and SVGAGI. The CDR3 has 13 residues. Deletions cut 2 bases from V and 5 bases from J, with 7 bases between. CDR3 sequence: CASSYVGDNEQFF. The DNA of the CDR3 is TGTGCCAGCAGTTACGTCGGGGACAATGAGCAGTTCTTC.

The CDR3 here is CATKRQGSSYEQYV. The CDR3 DNA is TGTGCCACTAAACGACAGGGTAGCTCCTACGAGCAGTACGTC. This chain uses TRBV10-3 with TRBJ2-7; 7 bases are a match to TRBD1. Germline lookup yields CDR1 ENHRY and CDR2 SYGVKD. The CDR3 is made up of 14 amino acids. V gave up 10 bases and J gave up 0 bases; unmatched junction bases: 9.

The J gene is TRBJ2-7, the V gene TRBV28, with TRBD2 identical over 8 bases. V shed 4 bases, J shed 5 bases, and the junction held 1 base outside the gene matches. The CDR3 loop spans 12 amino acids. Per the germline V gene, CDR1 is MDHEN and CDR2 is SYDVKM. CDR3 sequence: CASSSGGDEQYV. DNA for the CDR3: TGTGCCAGCAGTTCGGGGGGGGACGAGCAGTACGTC.

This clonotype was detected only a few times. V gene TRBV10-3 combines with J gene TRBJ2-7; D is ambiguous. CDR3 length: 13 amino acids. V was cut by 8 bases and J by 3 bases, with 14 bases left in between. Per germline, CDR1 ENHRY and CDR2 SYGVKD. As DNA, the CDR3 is TGTGCCATCGCTGGGCCAGACCACTACGAGCAGTACTTC. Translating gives CAIAGPDHYEQYF.

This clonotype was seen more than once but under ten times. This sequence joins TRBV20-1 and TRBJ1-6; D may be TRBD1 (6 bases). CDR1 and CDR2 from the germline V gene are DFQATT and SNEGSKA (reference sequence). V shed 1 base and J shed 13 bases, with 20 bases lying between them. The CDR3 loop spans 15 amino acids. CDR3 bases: TGCAGTGCTAGAGGCGGACAGCACGGTTCATCGCCCCTCCACTTT. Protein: CSARGGQHGSSPLHF.

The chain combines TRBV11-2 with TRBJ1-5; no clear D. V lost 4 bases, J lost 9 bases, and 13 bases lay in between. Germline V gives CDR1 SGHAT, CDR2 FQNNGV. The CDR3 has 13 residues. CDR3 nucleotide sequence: TGTGCCAGCAGCTCGCGGATGGATACGCCCCAGCATTTT. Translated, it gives CASSSRMDTPQHF. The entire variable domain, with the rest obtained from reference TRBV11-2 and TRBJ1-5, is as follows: EAGVAQSPRYKIIEKRQSVAFWCNPISGHATLYWYQQILGQGPKLLIQFQNNGVVDDSQLPKDRFSAERLKGVDSTLKIQPAKLEDSAVYLCASSSRMDTPQHFGDGTRLSIL.

The CDR3 DNA reads TGTGCCAGCTCACCACCGAGCAGTGATGAGCAGTTCTTC. Its protein is CASSPPSSDEQFF. The chain has TRBV18 and TRBJ2-1; no clear D gene. V was shortened by 0 bases and J by 8 bases, with 8 bases between the two germline ends. This CDR3 spans 13 amino acids. Germline values: CDR1 KGHSH, CDR2 LQKENI.

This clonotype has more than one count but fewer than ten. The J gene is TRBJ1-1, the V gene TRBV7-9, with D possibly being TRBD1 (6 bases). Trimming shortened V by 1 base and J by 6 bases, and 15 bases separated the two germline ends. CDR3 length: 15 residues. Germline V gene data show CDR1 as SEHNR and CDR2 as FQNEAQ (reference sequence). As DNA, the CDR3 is TGTGCCAGCAGCTTAGGGGGGGCGAGGGTCGCTGAAGCTTTCTTT. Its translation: CASSLGGARVAEAFF.

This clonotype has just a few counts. CDR3 protein: CASSLEQGLGREAFF. In DNA, the CDR3 is TGTGCCAGCAGTTTGGAGCAGGGGTTGGGGCGGGAAGCTTTCTTT. The chain couples TRBV12-3 or TRBV12-4 to TRBJ1-1; a possible D gene is TRBD1 (6 bases). CDR3 length: 15 amino acids. The V gene lost 3 bases and the J gene lost 8 bases, with 19 bases spanning the gap.

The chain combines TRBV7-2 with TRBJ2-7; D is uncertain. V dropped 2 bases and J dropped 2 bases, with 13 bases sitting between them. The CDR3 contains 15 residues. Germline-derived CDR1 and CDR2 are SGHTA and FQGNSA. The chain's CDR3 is CASSLNRAGPYEQYF. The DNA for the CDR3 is TGTGCCAGCAGCTTAAATCGGGCAGGTCCCTACGAGCAGTACTTC.

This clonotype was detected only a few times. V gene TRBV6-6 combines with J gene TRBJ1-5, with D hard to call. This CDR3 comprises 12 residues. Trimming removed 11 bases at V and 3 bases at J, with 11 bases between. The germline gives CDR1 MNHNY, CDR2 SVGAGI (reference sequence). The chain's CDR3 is CAGAGFNQPQHF. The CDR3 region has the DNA TGTGCCGGCGCGGGATTCAATCAGCCCCAGCATTTT.

The CDR3, as DNA: TGTGCCAGCAGTTATTACGCAGGGGCGAACACTGAAGCTTTCTTT. Amino acids: CASSYYAGANTEAFF. The chain is built from TRBV6-5 and TRBJ1-1; perhaps TRBD1 as D (6 bases). Germline V CDR1 and CDR2: MNHEY, SVGAGI. This CDR3 is built from 15 residues. The V end was cut by 3 bases, the J end by 1 base, with 12 bases between.

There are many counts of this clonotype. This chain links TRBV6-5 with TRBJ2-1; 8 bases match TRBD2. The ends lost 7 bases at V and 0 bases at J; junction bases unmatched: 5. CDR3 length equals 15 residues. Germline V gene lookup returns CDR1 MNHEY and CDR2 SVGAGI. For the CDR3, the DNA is TGTGCCAGCACCATAGCGGGGAGCTCCTACAATGAGCAGTTCTTC. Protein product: CASTIAGSSYNEQFF.

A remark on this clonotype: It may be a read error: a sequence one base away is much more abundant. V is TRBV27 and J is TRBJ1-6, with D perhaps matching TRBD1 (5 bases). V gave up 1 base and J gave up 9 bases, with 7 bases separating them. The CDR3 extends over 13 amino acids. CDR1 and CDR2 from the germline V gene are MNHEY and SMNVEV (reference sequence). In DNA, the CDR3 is TGTGCCAGCAGTTTATTTGGGGCTTCACCCCTCCACTTT. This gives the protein CASSLFGASPLHF.

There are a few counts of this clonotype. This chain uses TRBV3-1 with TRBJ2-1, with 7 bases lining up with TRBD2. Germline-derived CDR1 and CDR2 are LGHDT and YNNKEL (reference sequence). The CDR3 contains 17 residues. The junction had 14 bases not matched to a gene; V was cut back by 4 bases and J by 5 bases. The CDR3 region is CASSPAWYRGGDNEQFF. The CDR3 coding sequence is TGTGCCAGCAGCCCCGCGTGGTATCGCGGGGGTGACAATGAGCAGTTCTTC.

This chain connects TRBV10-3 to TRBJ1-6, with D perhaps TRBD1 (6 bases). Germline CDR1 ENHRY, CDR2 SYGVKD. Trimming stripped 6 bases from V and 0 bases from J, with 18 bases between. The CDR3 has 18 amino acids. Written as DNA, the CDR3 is TGTGCCATCAGGCAGGGGAGTCATGCTAACTCCTATAATTCACCCCTCCACTTT. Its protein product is CAIRQGSHANSYNSPLHF.

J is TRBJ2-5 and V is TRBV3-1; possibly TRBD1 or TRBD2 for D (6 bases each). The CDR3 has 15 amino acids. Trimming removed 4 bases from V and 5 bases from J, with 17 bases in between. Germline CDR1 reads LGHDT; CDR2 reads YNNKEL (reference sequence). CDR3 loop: CASSPRGLGGETQYF. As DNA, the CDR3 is TGTGCCAGCAGCCCCCGGGGATTAGGGGGGGAGACCCAGTACTTC.

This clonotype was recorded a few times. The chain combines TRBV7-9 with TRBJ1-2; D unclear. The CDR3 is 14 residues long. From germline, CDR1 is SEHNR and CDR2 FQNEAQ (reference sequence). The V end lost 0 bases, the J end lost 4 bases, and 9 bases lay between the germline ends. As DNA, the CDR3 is TGTGCCAGCAGCTTAGCGCAACAGTTCTATGGCTACACCTTC. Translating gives CASSLAQQFYGYTF.

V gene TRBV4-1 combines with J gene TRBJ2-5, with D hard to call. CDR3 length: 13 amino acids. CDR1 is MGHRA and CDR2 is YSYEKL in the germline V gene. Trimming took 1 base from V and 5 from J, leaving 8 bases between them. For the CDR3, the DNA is TGCGCCAGCAGCCAAGCAACAATCGAGACCCAGTACTTC. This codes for CASSQATIETQYF.

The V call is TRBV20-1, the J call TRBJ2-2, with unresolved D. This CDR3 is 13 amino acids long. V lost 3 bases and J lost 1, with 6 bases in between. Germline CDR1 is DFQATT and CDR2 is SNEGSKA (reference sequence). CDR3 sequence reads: CSARSLNTGELFF. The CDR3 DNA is TGCAGTGCTAGGAGTCTGAACACCGGGGAGCTGTTTTTT.

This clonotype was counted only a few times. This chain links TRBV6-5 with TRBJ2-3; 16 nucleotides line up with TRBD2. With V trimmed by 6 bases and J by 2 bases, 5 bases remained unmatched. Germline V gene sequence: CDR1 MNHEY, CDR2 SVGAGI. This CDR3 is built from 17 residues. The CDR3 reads CASRPGTSGGDTDTQYF. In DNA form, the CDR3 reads TGTGCCAGCAGGCCCGGGACTAGCGGGGGGGACACAGATACGCAGTATTTT.

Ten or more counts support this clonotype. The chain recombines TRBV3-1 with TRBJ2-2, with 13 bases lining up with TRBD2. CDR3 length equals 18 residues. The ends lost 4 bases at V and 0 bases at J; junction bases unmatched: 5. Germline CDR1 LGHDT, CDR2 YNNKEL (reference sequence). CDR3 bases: TGTGCCAGCAGCCCCGGACTAGCGGGGGTCTCGAACACCGGGGAGCTGTTTTTT. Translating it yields CASSPGLAGVSNTGELFF.

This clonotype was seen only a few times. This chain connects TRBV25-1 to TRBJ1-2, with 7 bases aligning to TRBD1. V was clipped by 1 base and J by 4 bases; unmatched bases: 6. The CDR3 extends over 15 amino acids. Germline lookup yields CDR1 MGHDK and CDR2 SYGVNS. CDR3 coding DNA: TGTGCCAGCAGTGAATTTGACAGGGAGGGCTATGGCTACACCTTC. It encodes CASSEFDREGYGYTF.